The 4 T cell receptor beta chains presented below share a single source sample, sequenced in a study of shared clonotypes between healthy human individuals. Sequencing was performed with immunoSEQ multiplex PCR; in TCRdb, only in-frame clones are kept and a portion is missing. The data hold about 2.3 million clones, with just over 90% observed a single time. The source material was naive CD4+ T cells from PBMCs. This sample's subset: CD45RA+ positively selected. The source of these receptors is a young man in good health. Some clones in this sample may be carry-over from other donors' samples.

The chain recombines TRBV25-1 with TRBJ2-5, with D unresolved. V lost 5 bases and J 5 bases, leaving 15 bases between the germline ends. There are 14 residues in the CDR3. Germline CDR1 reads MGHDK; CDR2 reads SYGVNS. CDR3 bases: TGTGCCAGCAGTCCCCGGCTGGGAAGTGAGACCCAGTACTTC. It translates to CASSPRLGSETQYF.

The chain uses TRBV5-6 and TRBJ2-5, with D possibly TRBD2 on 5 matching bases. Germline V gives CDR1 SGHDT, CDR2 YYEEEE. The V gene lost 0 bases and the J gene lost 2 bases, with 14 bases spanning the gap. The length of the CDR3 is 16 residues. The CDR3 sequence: CASSLAGVVRQETQYF. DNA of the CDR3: TGTGCCAGCAGCTTGGCCGGGGTAGTTCGGCAAGAGACCCAGTACTTC.

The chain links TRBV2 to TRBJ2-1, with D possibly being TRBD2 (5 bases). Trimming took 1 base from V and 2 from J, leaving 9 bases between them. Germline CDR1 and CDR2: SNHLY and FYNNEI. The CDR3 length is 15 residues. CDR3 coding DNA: TGTGCCAGCAGTGAAGAGAGGGCCGCCTACAATGAGCAGTTCTTC. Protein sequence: CASSEERAAYNEQFF.

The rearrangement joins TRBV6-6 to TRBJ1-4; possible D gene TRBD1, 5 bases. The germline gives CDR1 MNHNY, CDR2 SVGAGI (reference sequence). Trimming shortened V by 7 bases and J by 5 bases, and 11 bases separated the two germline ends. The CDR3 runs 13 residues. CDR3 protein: CASTYGTNEKLFF. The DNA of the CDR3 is TGTGCCAGCACCTACGGGACCAATGAAAAACTGTTTTTT.